A single sample gave rise to the 3 T cell receptor beta chains below, sequenced in a study of cytotoxic CD8 clonotypes in ibrutinib-treated CLL. Sequencing was performed with immunoSEQ multiplex PCR; in TCRdb, only in-frame clones are kept and a portion is missing. In the table there are more than 140,000 clones, roughly 80% of which are singletons. Here the sequenced sample was PBMCs, taken after 12 months of ibrutinib treatment. The receptors originated from a human donor with chronic lymphocytic leukemia.

This rearrangement joins TRBV9 to TRBJ1-4, with D tentatively TRBD1 (5 bases). Germline-derived CDR1 and CDR2 are SGDLS and YYNGEE. Trimming stripped 0 bases from V and 7 bases from J, with 13 bases between. The CDR3 is 15 amino acids. The CDR3 coding sequence is TGTGCCAGCAGCGTAGCGGGGGGTGATGGTGAAAAACTGTTTTTT. Its protein product is CASSVAGGDGEKLFF.

The V call is TRBV5-1, the J call TRBJ1-6, with 8 bases aligning to TRBD1. CDR3 length equals 15 residues. J lost 10 bases, V lost 4 bases, and 10 bases had no gene match. Germline CDR1 is SGHRS and CDR2 is YFSETQ. The CDR3 here is CASSLRPPGGSPLHF. CDR3 in DNA: TGCGCCAGCAGCCTGCGCCCCCCAGGGGGCTCACCCCTCCACTTT.

This clone has just one count. This rearrangement joins TRBV15 to TRBJ2-2, with 9 bases that match TRBD2. Trimming removed 3 bases from V and 3 bases from J; junction bases left unmatched: 5. The CDR3 contains 16 residues. Germline V gene lookup returns CDR1 LNHNV and CDR2 YYDKDF (reference sequence). In DNA, the CDR3 is TGTGCCACCAGCAGGGCGGGAGGGCCGTACACCGGGGAGCTGTTTTTT. It translates to CATSRAGGPYTGELFF.